The rows below give T cell receptor beta chains drawn from one sample of a study of technical replicates of blood from several donors. Assay: immunoSEQ multiplex PCR; the TCRdb copy retains only in-frame clones and omits some. The sample yields about 72,000 clones, 92% seen once. Sequenced material: T cells isolated from PBMCs. The receptors were sampled from a human donor in good health. The CDR3 runs from the conserved cysteine through the conserved F or W. The D gene is left open where the match is weak. Expanded clones are given a class, and other clones once, few, many or no size at all.

j_gene	d_gene	abundance	v_gene	CDR3nt	CDR3aa
TRBJ2-3	.	.	TRBV28	TGTGCCAGCAGTTTGAAACACCCTAGCACAGATACGCAGTATTTT	CASSLKHPSTDTQYF
TRBJ2-7	TRBD2	once	TRBV5-1	TGCGCCAGCAGCTGGTCGGGGGGGGATCCCTACGAGCAGTACTTC	CASSWSGGDPYEQYF
TRBJ2-7	.	.	TRBV9	TGTGCCAGCAGCGTAGACAGGGACTACGAGCAGTACTTC	CASSVDRDYEQYF
TRBJ1-1	.	.	TRBV7-9	TGTGCCAGCACCACAGGGACTAAGGGCACTGAAGCTTTCTTT	CASTTGTKGTEAFF
TRBJ2-7	.	few	TRBV19	TGTGCCAGTAGTATAGATACGGGGGTTTACGAGCAGTACTTC	CASSIDTGVYEQYF
TRBJ1-2	.	.	TRBV14	TGTGCCAGCAGCGCAGACAGACTTTCTGCCGCTTTC	CASSADRLSAAF
TRBJ2-2	TRBD1	.	TRBV10-2	TGCGCCAGCAGACCCACCCCCCAGACAGGGGCGAACACCGGGGAGCTGTTTTTT	CASRPTPQTGANTGELFF
TRBJ1-1	.	.	TRBV9	TGTGCCAGCAGCGAGACCGGGGGCACTGAAGCTTTCTTT	CASSETGGTEAFF
TRBJ1-1	.	.	TRBV9	TGTGCCAGCAGCCCCTGGGCGGGGAACACTGAAGCTTTCTTT	CASSPWAGNTEAFF
TRBJ2-7	.	.	TRBV18	TGTGCCAGCTCACCGTCTCCCAAGGGGCACGAGCAGTACTTC	CASSPSPKGHEQYF
TRBJ1-1	.	.	TRBV10-1	TGCGCCAGCAGTGGTAAGACCGCAGGAGGCACTGAAGCTTTCTTT	CASSGKTAGGTEAFF
TRBJ2-2	.	.	TRBV5-4	TGTGCCAGCAGCTTGGGACTATCGAACACCGGGGAGCTGTTTTTT	CASSLGLSNTGELFF
TRBJ2-7	TRBD2	.	TRBV19	TGTGCCAGTAGTATCCGAGCGGGAGGGTACGAGCAGTACTTC	CASSIRAGGYEQYF
TRBJ1-5	TRBD1	.	TRBV28	TGTGCCAGCACCCCCCGGGGACAGGGAAATCAGCCCCAGCATTTT	CASTPRGQGNQPQHF
TRBJ1-2	TRBD1	.	TRBV2	TGTGCCAGCATCGAAAGGCAGGGGGCCGGTGGCTACACCTTC	CASIERQGAGGYTF
TRBJ2-7	.	.	TRBV4-1	TGCGCCAGCAGCCAAGCCGCGACATACTACGAGCAGTACTTC	CASSQAATYYEQYF
TRBJ2-1	.	.	TRBV15	TGTGCCACCAGCAGAGGGTGGGCGGGACTTTACAATGAGCAGTTCTTC	CATSRGWAGLYNEQFF
TRBJ2-1	TRBD1	.	TRBV6-6	TGTGCCAGCAGTACCGGGACAGGGTATTACAATGAGCAGTTCTTC	CASSTGTGYYNEQFF
TRBJ1-4	TRBD1	.	TRBV5-1	TGCGCCAGCAGCCTTCAACCGGGACAGGGGGAAAAACTGTTTTTT	CASSLQPGQGEKLFF
TRBJ2-7	TRBD2	.	TRBV4-3	TGCGCCAGCAGCCAAGAAAGACTAGCGGGAGGGCCGAGCGAGCAGTACTTC	CASSQERLAGGPSEQYF
TRBJ1-1	TRBD1	.	TRBV11-3	TGTGCCAGCAGCCCGCGGACAGGCGTGAACACTGAAGCTTTCTTT	CASSPRTGVNTEAFF
TRBJ2-1	.	once	TRBV2	TGTGCCAGCAGTCTTCCAGGATTAGCGGACAATGAGCAGTTCTTC	CASSLPGLADNEQFF
TRBJ2-2	.	.	TRBV10-3	TGTGCCATCAGTGATCCGGGATCGGCCGGGGAGCTGTTTTTT	CAISDPGSAGELFF
TRBJ1-2	.	once	TRBV5-6	TGTGCCAGCAGCTTGGGTGGCAAAATCACTAACTATGGCTACACCTTC	CASSLGGKITNYGYTF
TRBJ2-1	TRBD2	.	TRBV11-3	TGTGCCAGCAGCTCCGGACTAGCGGGAGGAATGTACGTTGAGCAGTTCTTC	CASSSGLAGGMYVEQFF
TRBJ2-7	TRBD2	.	TRBV30	TGTGCCTGGAGTGCTGCAGCGGGATGGTACGAGCAGTACTTC	CAWSAAAGWYEQYF
TRBJ2-3	TRBD2	.	TRBV28	TGTGCCAGCAGTGGGACCCTAGCGGACAACACAGATACGCAGTATTTT	CASSGTLADNTDTQYF
TRBJ2-3	TRBD2	.	TRBV5-4	TGTGCCAGCAGCTTGGCTAGCGGGGCAACAGATACGCAGTATTTT	CASSLASGATDTQYF
TRBJ2-2	.	.	TRBV27	TGTGCCAGCAGTACTAGCTGGAACACCGGGGAGCTGTTTTTT	CASSTSWNTGELFF